Listed below are T cell receptor beta chains from one sample, sequenced in a study of pediatric ulcerative colitis. Repertoires were generated with immunoSEQ multiplex PCR, while TCRdb's copy carries only in-frame clones and drops some. The repertoire includes roughly 25,000 clones, roughly 70% of them detected once, and approximately 8% sits in the top ten. Source material: gut tissue. All receptors derive from a boy between 10 and 17 years old with severe ulcerative colitis. CDR3s include the opening cysteine and the closing phenylalanine or tryptophan. Fields, in order: CDR3 length, V gene, J gene, clone size, D gene, CDR3 DNA, CDR3 protein. The D gene is left open where the match is weak. Rows may omit the clone size; those that give it use once, few, many or a size class.

16	TRBV28	TRBJ2-3	NA	NA	TGTGCCAGCAGTTTGGTAACCTACAAAGGGACAGATACGCAGTATTTT	CASSLVTYKGTDTQYF
20	TRBV19	TRBJ1-3	NA	NA	TGTGCCAGTAGAACCAAAGCGGGCGAGGCGACTGCTCTCTCTGGAAACACCATATATTTT	CASRTKAGEATALSGNTIYF
14	TRBV10-2	TRBJ2-1	NA	TRBD2	TGCGCCAGCAGTGAACTCCGGGAGGCGCTTTCGCAGTTCTTC	CASSELREALSQFF
14	TRBV7-2	TRBJ1-2	NA	NA	TGTGCCAGCAGCTTACAGGACGGGCCGTATGGCTACACCTTC	CASSLQDGPYGYTF
14	TRBV19	TRBJ1-1	NA	NA	TGTGCCAGTAGTATTCTCCTGAGACCCACTGAAGCTTTCTTT	CASSILLRPTEAFF
16	TRBV7-9	TRBJ2-5	NA	NA	TGTGCCAGCAGCTTAGGGATCGCACAGTACCAAGAGACCCAGTACTTC	CASSLGIAQYQETQYF
10	TRBV10-1	TRBJ2-7	few	NA	TGCGCCAGCAGTAACGACGAGCAGTACTTC	CASSNDEQYF
16	TRBV2	TRBJ2-3	NA	TRBD2	TGTGCCAGCAGTGTCGGGCTAGGGAGGGGCACAGATACGCAGTATTTT	CASSVGLGRGTDTQYF
15	TRBV5-1	TRBJ1-2	NA	NA	TGCGCCAGCAGCTTGGTATCGTCAGGCTTCTATGGCTACACCTTC	CASSLVSSGFYGYTF
15	TRBV6-6	TRBJ2-3	few	NA	TGTGCCAGCAGTTACTCTACGTCGTCGTGGGATACGCAGTATTTT	CASSYSTSSWDTQYF
18	TRBV4-2	TRBJ2-1	NA	TRBD2	TGTGCCAGCAGCCAGGACGCTCGGTGGACTGGTGGGGGGGATGAGCAGTTCTTC	CASSQDARWTGGGDEQFF
15	TRBV9	TRBJ2-7	NA	NA	TGTGCCAGCAGCGTAGGTCCCAGGGAAGACGACGAGCAGTACTTC	CASSVGPREDDEQYF
14	TRBV6-1	TRBJ1-2	NA	NA	TGTGCCAGCAGTGAAAGGAGGGGAAGGAATGGCTACACCTTC	CASSERRGRNGYTF
14	TRBV5-1	TRBJ2-2	NA	NA	TGCGCCAGCAGCTTGGGTAGCGGAACCGGGGAGCTGTTTTTT	CASSLGSGTGELFF
11	TRBV27	TRBJ2-5	NA	NA	TGTGCCAGCAGTTTAGGGGAGACCCAGTACTTC	CASSLGETQYF
14	TRBV12-5	TRBJ1-2	NA	NA	TGTGCTAGTGGGGGCACCGGGGGAGGTAGTGGCTACACCTTC	CASGGTGGGSGYTF
15	TRBV10-2	TRBJ1-5	NA	NA	TGCGCCAGCAGTGAGCTTGGGGGCAGCAATCAGCCCCAGCATTTT	CASSELGGSNQPQHF